This entry concerns a single T cell receptor beta chain. This clone was recorded a few times. Its antigen is currently not known. Base-call qualities are not available, and no considerably larger clone is one nucleotide away. Libraries were built with the immunoSEQ multiplex PCR assay. TCRbeta CDR3 sequencing was performed at survey depth by Adaptive Biotechnologies, and CDR3 sequences, V/J genes, productive frequency and template counts were reported. Amplification of TCR beta CDR3 regions was performed from genomic DNA rather than from RNA. In the authors' own workflow: Pairwise repertoire overlap between tissues was quantified with Jensen-Shannon divergence, where 1 means complete divergence and 0 identical. Tissues were clustered by single-linkage agglomerative hierarchical clustering of pairwise JSD values, and the clustering results were displayed as dendrograms. GLIPH2 was run on all patient samples with simulation_depth 1000, kmer_min_depth 3, cdr3_length_cutoff 8, keeping groups with more than two unique CDR3s. In a standardized tissue-overlap score, Jaccard GLIPH-group overlap across patients was extrapolated to a standard repertoire size of 1000 clones. Linear mixed-effect models, with tissue as a fixed effect and individual as a random effect, were used to test how diversity related to clinical or experimental variables. Imported from immuneACCESS, the table was reduced by TCRdb to in-frame sequences with V and J called. These copies leave out some clones; in studies compared against another copy, an unresolved V gene accounts for under half, and the cause of the remainder is not known. The V and J calls and clone size were taken over from that table, and D and trimming were inferred from the DNA. The sample data list around 350 clones, and approximately 51% of these were observed just once. The ten largest clones add up to around 55% of the sample.

The meaning of the sample's time point label: human tissue collected at research (rapid) autopsy. Over an approximately three-year period, fewer than 10 adult allo-HCT recipients who had steroid-refractory GVHD were prospectively enrolled in a research-autopsy study. Gastrointestinal GVHD was present in all GVHD patients, several lines of GVHD-directed therapy were administered to all GVHD patients, and skin involvement was additionally present in five or six GVHD patients. Autopsy tissues, which were obtained after a median post-mortem interval of approximately 10 hours, included GI sites from esophagus to rectum, liver, skin and lymphoid organs including spleen. Autopsy specimens were bisected, with one portion flash-frozen in liquid nitrogen and the remainder formalin-fixed, and GI outer muscle layers were removed. To extract genomic DNA from frozen tissues, either the Mag-Bind Blood & Tissue DNA HDQ 96 Kit on a Chemagic 360 or the DNeasy Blood & Tissue Kit was used. Because of concern about red blood cell contamination, extracted DNA underwent additional purification with the Genomic DNA Clean & Concentrator-25 kit.

The data were obtained in a study of tissue T cells after allogeneic stem cell transplantation (dated by TCRdb to about 2022). For context, the study as a whole: All GVHD patients received grafts from donors, four unmodified and three CD34-selected to deplete T cells. If a tissue had multiple samples, a pathologist reviewed H&E sections so that samples with histologically apparent lymphocytes got priority for sequencing. The study profiled TCR beta repertoires in many tissues obtained from research autopsies of patients with and without GVHD, and also in mouse models of GVHD. On the human side, the study was prospective and observational, with no blinding or randomization.

What the research found in general, with its limitations: In both patients and mice, only a limited portion of the TCR repertoire detected in tissues was captured by blood and spleen T cells. Only a few T cell clones appeared in more than one patient, yet motif-based clustering showed tissue-specific repertoire signatures that were shared between patients. The study did not establish which tissue TCRs were alloreactive or antigen-specific, and some clones may have been host cells that persisted. The patient cohort was small and varied clinically, and sampling depth was recognized as a limitation. Within patients, how anatomically similar tissues were was a major factor shaping TCR repertoire composition, regardless of disease or transplant status.

The germline V gene specifies KGHSH as CDR1 and LQKENI as CDR2. V and J lose 5 bases and 3 bases, and a span of 9 bases separates them. Measured from the cysteine to the phenylalanine, the CDR3 is 13 residues long. Kept here is only the CDR3 DNA, which spans 39 bases and is read in frame from base 1. This receptor was obtained from a female patient aged 35-70 years with steroid-refractory graft-versus-host disease after an allogeneic stem cell transplant. After a transplant, some T cells may have been passed on by the graft donor. Rearrangement joined TRBV18 to TRBJ2-3; the D region possibly corresponds to TRBD2 (5 bases align). Material: ascending colon tissue, obtained at autopsy. The CDR3 sequence is CASSVLATDTQYF. The DNA reads as follows: TGTGCCAGCTCAGTTCTAGCAACAGATACGCAGTATTTT.